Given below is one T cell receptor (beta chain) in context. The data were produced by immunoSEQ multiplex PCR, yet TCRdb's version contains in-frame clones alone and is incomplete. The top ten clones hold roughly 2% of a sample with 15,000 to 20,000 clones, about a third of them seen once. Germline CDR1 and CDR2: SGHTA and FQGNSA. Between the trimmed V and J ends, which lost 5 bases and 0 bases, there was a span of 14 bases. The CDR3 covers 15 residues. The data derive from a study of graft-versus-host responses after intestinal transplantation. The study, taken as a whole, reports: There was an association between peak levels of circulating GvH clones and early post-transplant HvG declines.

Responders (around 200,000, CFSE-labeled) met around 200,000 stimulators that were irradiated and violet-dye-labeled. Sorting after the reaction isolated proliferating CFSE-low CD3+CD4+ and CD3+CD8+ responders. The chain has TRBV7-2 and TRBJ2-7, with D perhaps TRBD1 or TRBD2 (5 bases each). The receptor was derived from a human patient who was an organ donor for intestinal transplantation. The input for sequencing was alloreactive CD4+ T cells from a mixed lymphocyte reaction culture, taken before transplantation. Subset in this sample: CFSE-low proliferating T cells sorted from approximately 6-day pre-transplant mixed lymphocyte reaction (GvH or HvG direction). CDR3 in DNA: TGTGCCAGCAGCCTTATTCGGGACGGCTCCTACGAGCAGTACTTC. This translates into CASSLIRDGSYEQYF.